Each of the 9 T cell receptor beta chains below was sequenced from the same sample in a study of T cells in Graves' hyperthyroidism and ophthalmopathy. What was amplified from RNA transcripts were TCR beta CDR3 regions. First-round RT-PCR targeting the TCR CDR3 was performed with the HTBI primer set. MiXCR, applied by TCRdb to the multiplex PCR reads, yields one record per CDR3 protein. The data show about 520,000 distinct CDR3 sequences, roughly 24% seen once. The sample comprised blood. The source is a woman under 40 with Graves' ophthalmopathy.

In its sample, this clonotype was seen many times. Here the CDR3 DNA reads TGTGCCTGGAGTGAAGCTGAAGCTTTCTTT. The encoded protein is CAWSEAEAFF. The chain has TRBV30 and TRBJ1-1; D is uncertain. Looked up from germline, CDR1 is GTSNPN and CDR2 is SVGIG (reference sequence). This CDR3 contains 10 residues. V lost 1 base and J lost 6, with 3 bases in between. Looking up the rest from reference TRBV30 and TRBJ1-1 gives the full variable domain: SQTIHQWPATLVQPVGSPLSLECTVEGTSNPNLYWYRQAAGRGLQLLFYSVGIGQISSEVPQNLSASRPQDRQFILSSKKLLLSDSGFYLCAWSEAEAFFGQGTRLTVV.

This clonotype was seen ten or more times. The chain is built from TRBV6-4 and TRBJ1-1; TRBD1 matches 8 bases. The germline CDR1 and CDR2 sequences are MRHNA and SNTAGT. V was clipped by 4 bases and J by 4 bases; unmatched bases: 5. The CDR3 extends over 14 amino acids. In DNA form, the CDR3 reads TGTGCCAGCAGTGGCGACAGGGGAAGCACTGAAGCTTTCTTT. It encodes CASSGDRGSTEAFF.

This chain uses TRBV28 with TRBJ2-7; D not certain. Germline V lookup: CDR1 MDHEN, CDR2 SYDVKM. The CDR3 spans 11 residues. V lost 8 bases and J 2 bases, leaving 7 bases between the germline ends. CDR3 amino acids: CASVDAYEQYF. The CDR3 coding sequence is TGTGCCAGCGTTGACGCCTACGAGCAGTACTTC. The full variable domain, its missing parts supplied by reference TRBV28 and TRBJ2-7, is DVKVTQSSRYLVKRTGEKVFLECVQDMDHENMFWYRQDPGLGLRLIYFSYDVKMKEKGDIPEGYSVSREKKERFSLILESASTNQTSMYLCASVDAYEQYFGPGTRLTVT.

This clonotype was seen ten or more times. The CDR3, as DNA: TGTGCCAGCAGCTATGGGGGGGTCACCTCTGGAAACACCATATATTTT. It translates to CASSYGGVTSGNTIYF. The J gene is TRBJ1-3, the V gene TRBV11-1; perhaps TRBD1 as D (5 bases). The CDR3 loop spans 16 amino acids. V was shortened by 4 bases and J by 0 bases, with 13 bases between the two germline ends. Germline CDR1 reads SGHAT; CDR2 reads FQDESV (reference sequence).

The rearrangement links TRBV11-2 to TRBJ2-2, with TRBD2 matching 9 bases. Germline CDR1 reads SGHAT; CDR2 reads FQNNGV. The CDR3 spans 16 residues. The V gene end was trimmed by 5 bases and the J gene end by 1 base; junction bases not matched to a gene: 5. Written as DNA, the CDR3 is TGTGCCAGCAGCACCGGGACTAGCCTGAACACCGGGGAGCTGTTTTTT. Translation: CASSTGTSLNTGELFF.

The V and J genes are TRBV6-1 and TRBJ1-2, with 7 bases fitting TRBD1. The trim removed 6 bases at V and 5 bases at J, leaving 12 bases unmatched. This CDR3 spans 15 amino acids. Germline V gives CDR1 MNHNS, CDR2 SASEGT. CDR3 DNA: TGTGCCAGCAGCCCCTCCGCTCAGGGGGGGTATGGCTACACCTTC. Residues: CASSPSAQGGYGYTF.

This clonotype was observed a handful of times. V is TRBV18 and J is TRBJ1-1; weak D call: TRBD1 (6 bases). This CDR3 spans 16 amino acids. The ends were cut back, 0 bases at V and 0 bases at J, with 11 bases in the middle. Germline V lookup: CDR1 KGHSH, CDR2 LQKENI. The DNA for the CDR3 is TGTGCCAGCTCACCACCCACAGGGCGAATGAACACTGAAGCTTTCTTT. Translating it yields CASSPPTGRMNTEAFF.

This chain uses TRBV12-3 or TRBV12-4 with TRBJ2-7, with 11 bases identical to TRBD1. Trimming at V came to 5 bases and at J to 7 bases, leaving 7 bases not matched to a gene. The CDR3 sequence is 14 residues long. CDR3 coding DNA: TGTGCCAGCAGTGCCCGGGACAGGGGGGGGGAGCAGTACTTC. Its translation: CASSARDRGGEQYF.

This clonotype was counted only a few times. The chain recombines TRBV20-1 with TRBJ2-7, with a tentative D call TRBD1 (6 bases). Germline loops: CDR1 DFQATT, CDR2 SNEGSKA (reference sequence). The CDR3 loop spans 14 amino acids. Trimming took 4 bases from V and 0 from J, leaving 13 bases between them. The CDR3 spells CSAIQDRSSYEQYF. Written as DNA, the CDR3 is TGCAGTGCTATTCAGGACAGAAGCTCCTACGAGCAGTACTTC.